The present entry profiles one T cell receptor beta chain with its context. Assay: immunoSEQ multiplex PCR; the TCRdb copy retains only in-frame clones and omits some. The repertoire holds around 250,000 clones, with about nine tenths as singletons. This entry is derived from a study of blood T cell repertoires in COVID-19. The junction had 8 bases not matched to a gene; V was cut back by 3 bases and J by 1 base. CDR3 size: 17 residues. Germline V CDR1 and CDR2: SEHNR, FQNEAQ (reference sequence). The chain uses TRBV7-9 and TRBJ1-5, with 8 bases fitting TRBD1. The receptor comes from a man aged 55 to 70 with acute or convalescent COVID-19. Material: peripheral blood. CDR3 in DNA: TGTGCCAGCAGCTTCGCGACAGGGGAAGGGAGCAATCAGCCCCAGCATTTT. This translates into CASSFATGEGSNQPQHF.